The next 6 T cell receptor beta chains were all read from a single sample in a study of OX40 agonist ivuxolimab in advanced cancers. Measured with immunoSEQ multiplex PCR; TCRdb has only the in-frame clones, and not every one. The data contain about 73,000 clones, 80% to 90% of them singletons. The sample here was CD4+ or CD8+ T cells sorted from blood, taken in a trial of the OX40 agonist ivuxolimab. The receptors here all came from an adult with an advanced solid tumor such as melanoma, head and neck, liver or kidney cancer.

The genes are TRBV12-5 and TRBJ1-1; D is uncertain. CDR1 and CDR2 (germline): LGHNT, FRNRAP. This CDR3 comprises 12 residues. V was cut by 1 base and J by 6 bases, with 6 bases left in between. As DNA, the CDR3 is TGTGCTAGTGGTTTGGATGGTTCTGAAGCTTTCTTT. Protein product: CASGLDGSEAFF.

This rearrangement joins TRBV9 to TRBJ2-3; D gene uncertain. CDR1 is SGDLS, CDR2 YYNGEE, per germline. This CDR3 has 14 amino acids. With 0 bases removed from V and 2 bases from J, the gap between germline ends came to 7 bases. This chain's CDR3 is CASSVGPSTDTQYF. The CDR3 DNA follows: TGTGCCAGCAGCGTAGGACCATCCACAGATACGCAGTATTTT.

The chain combines TRBV7-2 with TRBJ2-7, with 9 bases fitting TRBD1. Per the germline V gene, CDR1 is SGHTA and CDR2 is FQGNSA. The V gene end was trimmed by 1 base and the J gene end by 6 bases; junction bases not matched to a gene: 7. The CDR3 runs 15 residues. The CDR3 is CASSLEVQDRGEQYF. CDR3 nucleotides: TGTGCCAGCAGCTTAGAGGTTCAGGACAGGGGCGAGCAGTACTTC.

V and J are TRBV5-1 and TRBJ1-3; D not resolved. V lost 2 bases and J 3 bases, leaving 12 bases between the germline ends. The CDR3 has 15 residues. The germline V gene has CDR1 SGHRS and CDR2 YFSETQ. The CDR3 nucleotides are TGCGCCAGCAGCTTATCGAACCTGGGTGGAAACACCATATATTTT. Its protein is CASSLSNLGGNTIYF.

This clone appeared a single time. The chain recombines TRBV19 with TRBJ2-2; 11 bases line up with TRBD2. Trimming removed 5 bases from V and 7 bases from J; junction bases left unmatched: 6. The CDR3 covers 15 residues. Germline CDR1 LNHDA, CDR2 SQIVND (reference sequence). In DNA, the CDR3 is TGTGCCAGTAGTTTACTAGCGGGAGCTTTCGGGGAGCTGTTTTTT. This translates into CASSLLAGAFGELFF.

V gene TRBV30 combines with J gene TRBJ2-7; 8 bases are shared with TRBD2. Germline V gene lookup returns CDR1 GTSNPN and CDR2 SVGIG (reference sequence). Losses at the gene ends were 4 bases for V and 0 bases for J; bases not matched to a gene: 5. The CDR3 sequence is 14 residues long. CDR3 residues: CAWKGSGISYEQYF. The DNA for the CDR3 is TGTGCCTGGAAGGGTAGCGGGATCTCCTACGAGCAGTACTTC.